This is a list of T cell receptor beta chains from one sample in a study of blood T cell repertoires in COVID-19. TCRdb keeps only in-frame clones here, not all; method: immunoSEQ multiplex PCR. In the table there are approximately 200,000 clones, less than 85% of which are singletons. The sample was PBMCs or T cells enriched from blood (not recorded which). The receptors originated from a man between 60 and 70 years old who had recovered from COVID-19. Each CDR3 is given with its conserved first and last residue. Each record gives: J gene, clone size, D gene, V gene, CDR3 protein, CDR3 DNA. The D gene is left open where the match is weak. Size tells how often a clone was seen (once, few, many) or the class of an expanded clone, and some rows leave it out.

>TRBJ2-2|NA|NA|TRBV7-2
CASSPGLGVDTGELFF
TGTGCCAGCAGCCCTGGTTTGGGCGTCGACACCGGGGAGCTGTTTTTT
>TRBJ2-1|NA|TRBD1|TRBV19
CASNKGNRGYEQFF
TGTGCCAGTAATAAGGGTAACAGGGGGTATGAGCAGTTCTTC
>TRBJ1-2|NA|NA|TRBV27
CASTTGGMNGYTF
TGTGCCAGCACCACGGGAGGGATGAATGGCTACACCTTC
>TRBJ1-6|NA|NA|TRBV11-2
CASSGSSYNSPLHF
TGTGCCAGCAGCGGGAGCTCCTATAATTCACCCCTCCACTTT
>TRBJ2-7|NA|TRBD1|TRBV19
CASSIQSGTALYF
TGTGCCAGTAGTATACAGTCCGGGACAGCCTTATACTTC
>TRBJ1-5|NA|TRBD1|TRBV12-3/TRBV12-4
CASTETGRQPQHF
TGTGCCAGCACGGAGACAGGGAGGCAGCCCCAGCATTTT
>TRBJ1-3|NA|TRBD1|TRBV7-6
CASSYRQGMSGNTIYF
TGTGCCAGCAGCTACCGACAGGGGATGTCTGGAAACACCATATATTTT
>TRBJ2-5|NA|TRBD2|TRBV7-2
CASSLQVGGQETQYF
TGTGCCAGCAGCCTCCAGGTGGGGGGGCAAGAGACCCAGTACTTC
>TRBJ2-6|NA|NA|TRBV12-5
CASGLFGSGANVLTF
TGTGCTAGTGGTTTGTTCGGGTCTGGGGCCAACGTCCTGACTTTC
>TRBJ2-7|NA|TRBD1|TRBV18
CASSLGQGAYYEQYF
TGTGCCAGCTCACTCGGACAGGGGGCCTACTACGAGCAGTACTTC
>TRBJ1-4|few|NA|TRBV5-6
CASSSVTISTNEKLFF
TGTGCCAGCAGCTCGGTGACAATTTCAACTAATGAAAAACTGTTTTTT
>TRBJ1-5|once|NA|TRBV7-2
CASSLQSNQPQHF
TGTGCCAGCAGCTTGCAGAGCAATCAGCCCCAGCATTTT
>TRBJ1-5|NA|NA|TRBV27
CASRRDNHQPQHF
TGTGCCAGCAGGAGGGACAACCATCAGCCCCAGCATTTT
>TRBJ2-1|NA|TRBD1|TRBV19
CASSQRGQDYNEQFF
TGTGCCAGTAGTCAAAGAGGACAGGACTACAATGAGCAGTTCTTC
>TRBJ1-6|NA|NA|TRBV18
CASSSSYNSPLHF
TGTGCCAGCTCATCCAGCTATAATTCACCCCTCCACTTT
>TRBJ2-1|NA|TRBD2|TRBV5-1
CASSPGLAGGISSYNEQFF
TGCGCCAGCAGCCCTGGACTAGCGGGGGGGATCAGCTCCTACAATGAGCAGTTCTTC
>TRBJ1-1|NA|NA|TRBV19
CASSRAGPMNTEAFF
TGTGCCAGTAGTAGAGCAGGCCCCATGAACACTGAAGCTTTCTTT
>TRBJ1-6|NA|NA|TRBV18
CASSPMEGGVDSPLHF
TGTGCCAGCTCACCAATGGAAGGAGGGGTGGATTCACCCCTCCACTTT
>TRBJ1-2|NA|NA|TRBV11-3
CASSLDGRARYGYTF
TGTGCCAGCAGCTTAGATGGCAGGGCCCGATATGGCTACACCTTC
>TRBJ1-2|NA|TRBD1|TRBV5-8
CASSFRQGHGYTF
TGTGCCAGCAGCTTTCGACAGGGTCACGGCTACACCTTC
>TRBJ2-7|NA|NA|TRBV30
CAWSVRGPRGSAYEQYF
TGTGCCTGGAGTGTTCGGGGGCCCAGGGGGTCGGCCTACGAGCAGTACTTC
>TRBJ1-1|once|NA|TRBV12-5
CASAPGVMPEAFF
TGTGCTAGCGCCCCCGGGGTTATGCCTGAAGCTTTCTTT
>TRBJ2-5|NA|TRBD1|TRBV5-1
CASSLVGQGAKETQYF
TGCGCCAGCAGCTTGGTGGGACAGGGGGCAAAAGAGACCCAGTACTTC
>TRBJ2-7|once|TRBD2|TRBV19
CASKNGLAGSYEQYF
TGTGCCAGCAAAAATGGACTAGCGGGATCCTACGAGCAGTACTTC
>TRBJ1-2|NA|NA|TRBV3-1/TRBV3-2
CASSRTRVSEGYTF
TGTGCCAGCAGCCGGACACGGGTATCGGAAGGCTACACCTTC
>TRBJ2-3|NA|TRBD1|TRBV5-5
CATNPSRQGRTDTQYF
TGTGCCACCAACCCCTCGAGACAGGGTAGAACAGATACGCAGTATTTT
>TRBJ1-1|NA|NA|TRBV19
CASSRQVGNTEAFF
TGTGCCAGTAGTAGACAGGTGGGGAACACTGAAGCTTTCTTT
>TRBJ2-7|NA|TRBD2|TRBV7-9
CASATSGGAHEQYF
TGTGCCAGCGCTACTAGCGGGGGGGCCCACGAGCAGTACTTC
>TRBJ2-1|few|NA|TRBV27
CASSFSGTQNEQFF
TGTGCCAGCAGTTTCTCCGGGACTCAGAATGAGCAGTTCTTC
>TRBJ1-2|once|TRBD1|TRBV7-9
CASSPRDRFYGYTF
TGTGCCAGCAGCCCGCGGGACAGGTTCTATGGCTACACCTTC
>TRBJ2-5|NA|NA|TRBV5-1
CASSLVGEVQETQYF
TGCGCCAGCAGCTTGGTCGGGGAGGTTCAAGAGACCCAGTACTTC
>TRBJ2-7|NA|NA|TRBV18
CASSPRRDPWEQYF
TGTGCCAGCTCACCCCGGAGGGACCCCTGGGAGCAGTACTTC
>TRBJ2-6|NA|TRBD1|TRBV19
CASSRNRGLGVGGANVLTF
TGTGCCAGTAGTAGAAACAGGGGGCTAGGGGTTGGTGGGGCCAACGTCCTGACTTTC
>TRBJ2-1|NA|NA|TRBV12-3/TRBV12-4
CASIPSSYNEQFF
TGTGCCAGCATTCCTAGCTCCTACAATGAGCAGTTCTTC
>TRBJ1-5|NA|NA|TRBV4-3
CASSQGRSNQPQHF
TGCGCCAGCAGCCAAGGTAGATCCAATCAGCCCCAGCATTTT
>TRBJ1-1|NA|NA|TRBV12-3/TRBV12-4
CASSLAQTGEAFF
TGTGCCAGCAGTTTAGCCCAGACAGGAGAAGCTTTCTTT
>TRBJ2-7|NA|NA|TRBV19
CASSPGGGVVEQYF
TGTGCCAGTAGTCCAGGAGGAGGAGTTGTCGAGCAGTACTTC
>TRBJ1-5|NA|TRBD1|TRBV5-5
CASSRTGNQPQHF
TGTGCCAGCAGCCGGACAGGGAATCAGCCCCAGCATTTT
>TRBJ1-1|NA|TRBD1|TRBV7-9
CASSLLGTAGEAFF
TGTGCCAGCAGCCTACTTGGGACAGCTGGAGAAGCTTTCTTT
>TRBJ2-1|once|TRBD2|TRBV7-2
CASSFRLAGGNEQFF
TGTGCCAGCAGCTTCCGACTAGCGGGGGGGAATGAGCAGTTCTTC
>TRBJ2-7|once|NA|TRBV9
CASSVAWQGTYEQYF
TGTGCCAGCAGCGTAGCCTGGCAGGGTACCTACGAGCAGTACTTC
>TRBJ1-2|NA|NA|TRBV10-3
CATLPIRGINYGYTF
TGTGCCACCCTACCAATCAGGGGAATCAACTATGGCTACACCTTC
>TRBJ1-5|once|TRBD1|TRBV24-1
CATSDARQGGQPQHF
TGTGCCACCAGTGATGCGAGACAGGGAGGTCAGCCCCAGCATTTT
>TRBJ1-4|NA|NA|TRBV19
CASSSWTAATNEKLFF
TGTGCCAGTAGTTCCTGGACAGCGGCAACTAATGAAAAACTGTTTTTT
>TRBJ1-1|few|TRBD1|TRBV7-3
CASSFGDRNTEAFF
TGTGCCAGCAGCTTCGGGGACAGGAACACTGAAGCTTTCTTT
>TRBJ1-2|once|TRBD1|TRBV6-2/TRBV6-3
CASSDRVYGYTF
TGTGCCAGCAGTGACAGGGTTTATGGCTACACCTTC
>TRBJ2-2|few|TRBD2|TRBV7-9
CASSLDGLAANTGELFF
TGTGCCAGCAGCTTAGACGGACTAGCGGCGAACACCGGGGAGCTGTTTTTT
>TRBJ1-6|NA|NA|TRBV5-8
CASSRGRGSSYNSPLHF
TGTGCCAGCAGCCGGGGGAGAGGGAGCTCCTATAATTCACCCCTCCACTTT
>TRBJ1-6|NA|NA|TRBV7-9
CASSLAGSSPLHF
TGTGCCAGCAGCTTAGCCGGGAGTTCACCCCTCCACTTT
>TRBJ1-1|once|NA|TRBV20-1
CSARDNVAFF
TGCAGTGCTAGGGACAATGTAGCTTTCTTT
>TRBJ1-4|NA|TRBD1|TRBV3-1/TRBV3-2
CASSGGQGLNEKLFF
TGTGCCAGCAGCGGGGGACAGGGGCTAAATGAAAAACTGTTTTTT
>TRBJ2-2|few|TRBD1|TRBV6-6
CASSQISQGSNTGELFF
TGTGCCAGCAGTCAGATTTCACAGGGGTCGAACACCGGGGAGCTGTTTTTT
>TRBJ1-3|NA|NA|TRBV7-8
CASSLRGNSGNTIYF
TGTGCCAGCAGCTTACGGGGGAACTCTGGAAACACCATATATTTT